This T cell receptor (beta chain) was captured by sequencing in a study of blood T cell repertoires in COVID-19. Per the original data handling: Amplification of reference gene primers was used by the study to estimate nucleated cell counts. Sequencing was performed with immunoSEQ multiplex PCR; in TCRdb, only in-frame clones are kept and a portion is missing. V and J calls plus clone size are reproduced from that table; the DNA served to infer D and trimming. The table has fewer than 300,000 clones, approximately 86% seen once; the top ten hold 0.7% to 0.9%. In Seattle, patients joined the study during active infection and were tracked longitudinally. V shed 6 bases and J 2 bases; nucleotides not matched to a gene: 6. There are 15 residues in the CDR3. From germline, CDR1 is LNHDA and CDR2 SQIVND (reference sequence).

The chain recombines TRBV19 with TRBJ2-1; 8 positions agree with TRBD1. The TCR comes from a human donor with COVID-19, enrolled during active disease. The donor label of this sample is uncertain. Sequencing was done on a sample of peripheral blood. This CDR3 is CASSPPGQAYNEQFF. CDR3 DNA: TGTGCCAGTAGCCCTCCGGGACAGGCCTACAATGAGCAGTTCTTC.